This TCR beta chain was documented in a study of post-analysis software for immune sequencing data. Across the study: The cohort encompassed relapsing-remitting, secondary progressive and progressive-relapsing multiple sclerosis disease courses.

This CDR3 comprises 15 residues. V was pared by 2 bases and J by 6 bases, with 16 bases between. Germline CDR1 SGHRS, CDR2 YFSETQ. The study, taken as a whole, reports: Same-batch preparations were strongly co-clustered by F measure. Patients with multiple sclerosis recorded significantly lower normalized Chao1 diversity than controls, the study found. Comparison of patients with controls showed five or six TRBV segments more frequent in patients, TRBV5-6, TRBV5-1 and TRBV20-1 among them.

Built from TCR beta cDNA, the libraries had unique molecular identifiers in them. TCRdb re-called the PCR reads with MiXCR, one entry per CDR3 protein. The data contain 150,000 to 200,000 distinct CDR3 sequences, 35% to 40% of them singletons. Details on this clonotype: Its target is unknown.

The rearrangement joins TRBV5-1 to TRBJ2-3, with D perhaps TRBD2 (5 bases). The specimen was blood, collected after autologous hematopoietic stem cell transplantation. This receptor was identified in a girl between 10 and 17 years old with multiple sclerosis. The CDR3 nucleotides read TGCGCCAGCAGCTTCGAGGAGTCCGAGGGTGATACGCAGTATTTT. It codes for CASSFEESEGDTQYF.